The 26 T cell receptor beta chains listed next were all sequenced from one sample in a study of cytomegalovirus exposure and HLA in healthy donors. Use of 60 Vbeta and 13 Jbeta primers characterized the PCR. The repertoire was sequenced with immunoSEQ multiplex PCR; TCRdb's copy has only in-frame clones and lacks some. Among fewer than 110,000 clones listed, 79% were seen once. The source material was PBMCs. These receptors all come from a man aged 45-60 years in good health and CMV-seropositive.

With regard to this clone: The junction departs from the called germline gene at one end, perhaps through a read error. The V call is TRBV5-6, the J call TRBJ2-5; TRBD1 matches 10 bases. CDR3 length equals 16 residues. Germline values: CDR1 SGHDT, CDR2 YYEEEE. DNA for the CDR3: TGTGCCGGCAGCCGGGCCCGGGACAGGGGCGAAGAGACCCAGTACTTC. Protein sequence: CAGSRARDRGEETQYF.

The genes are TRBV30 and TRBJ2-1, with 11 positions matching TRBD2. V was pared by 3 bases and J by 2 bases, with 9 bases of the junction left unmatched. Germline CDR1 is GTSNPN and CDR2 is SVGIG (reference sequence). The CDR3 runs to 17 residues. The CDR3 here is CAWSRTSGYYTYNEQFF. In nucleotides, the CDR3 is TGTGCCTGGAGCCGGACTAGCGGGTATTATACCTACAATGAGCAGTTCTTC.

This clone was counted between two and nine times. The chain links TRBV18 to TRBJ2-7; 7 bases agree with TRBD1. The germline V gene has CDR1 KGHSH and CDR2 LQKENI. Unmatched junction bases numbered 10, after V lost 2 bases and J lost 6 bases. CDR3 size: 15 residues. CDR3 sequence (DNA): TGTGCCAGCTCACCAGGGGGACAGTTCTCCGGCGAGCAGTACTTC. Translating it yields CASSPGGQFSGEQYF.

This clone has more than one count but fewer than ten. The chain carries TRBV7-9 and TRBJ2-2; 10 bases line up with TRBD2. This CDR3 spans 15 amino acids. The germline V gene has CDR1 SEHNR and CDR2 FQNEAQ (reference sequence). J was trimmed by 4 bases and V by 2 bases; bases with no gene match: 1. In DNA, the CDR3 is TGTGCCAGCAGCTTACTAGCGGGAGTCACCGGGGAGCTGTTTTTT. Protein product: CASSLLAGVTGELFF.

V usage is TRBV27 and J usage is TRBJ1-2, with D possibly matching TRBD1 (5 bases). Germline loops: CDR1 MNHEY, CDR2 SMNVEV (reference sequence). This CDR3 comprises 15 residues. Trimming stripped 4 bases from V and 7 bases from J, with 19 bases between. CDR3 sequence (DNA): TGTGCCAGCAGTTATCAAGGGGCAGGCGTCCGTGGCTACACCTTC. Protein sequence: CASSYQGAGVRGYTF.

The rearrangement links TRBV9 to TRBJ2-5, with D perhaps TRBD1 (5 bases). The V and J ends lost 0 bases and 5 bases respectively, with 17 bases between them. Per germline, CDR1 SGDLS and CDR2 YYNGEE. The CDR3 extends over 16 amino acids. This CDR3 reads CASSVGTGEPWETQYF. CDR3 DNA sequence: TGTGCCAGCAGCGTAGGAACAGGAGAACCATGGGAGACCCAGTACTTC.

The chain combines TRBV5-4 with TRBJ2-7; TRBD2 aligns across 8 bases. CDR3 length: 17 residues. V lost 3 bases, J lost 2 bases, and 13 bases stayed unmatched. Germline CDR1 reads SGHNT; CDR2 reads YYREEE (reference sequence). Written as DNA, the CDR3 is TGTGCCAGCAGCTGGGGGGGCCCGGGAGGGAGGGCCTACGAGCAGTACTTC. Residues: CASSWGGPGGRAYEQYF.

This chain links TRBV6-5 with TRBJ1-6; D may be TRBD1 (6 bases). CDR3 length equals 14 residues. CDR1 and CDR2 (germline): MNHEY, SVGAGI. V was cut by 4 bases and J by 6 bases, with 10 bases left in between. The CDR3 coding sequence is TGTGCCAGCAGTTCCGGACAGCCTAATTCACCCCTCCACTTT. It specifies CASSSGQPNSPLHF.

This clone was found once. The V call is TRBV7-2, the J call TRBJ2-2; 9 bases are shared with TRBD1. In germline, CDR1 is SGHTA, CDR2 FQGNSA. This CDR3 region has 15 residues. Losses at the gene ends were 5 bases for V and 3 bases for J; bases not matched to a gene: 4. CDR3 in DNA: TGTGCCAGCAGCCGGGACAGGGTCGACACCGGGGAGCTGTTTTTT. Translation: CASSRDRVDTGELFF.

The rearrangement uses TRBV30 and TRBJ1-3, with a tentative D call TRBD1 (6 bases). This CDR3 region has 11 residues. V lost 8 bases and J lost 4, with 9 bases in between. Germline V gene sequence: CDR1 GTSNPN, CDR2 SVGIG (reference sequence). The CDR3 loop reads CATGMGNTIYF. In DNA form, the CDR3 reads TGTGCCACAGGGATGGGAAACACCATATATTTT.

This rearrangement joins TRBV5-1 to TRBJ2-1, with 8 bases identical to TRBD1. The germline V gene encodes CDR1 SGHRS and CDR2 YFSETQ. J lost 5 bases, V lost 0 bases, and 4 bases had no gene match. This CDR3 region has 15 residues. The chain's CDR3 is CASSLVQGADNEQFF. Written as DNA, the CDR3 is TGCGCCAGCAGCTTGGTCCAGGGGGCCGACAATGAGCAGTTCTTC.

The chain joins TRBV6-5 to TRBJ2-6; no reliable D call. Trimming removed 4 bases from V and 4 bases from J, with 8 bases in between. From germline, CDR1 is MNHEY and CDR2 SVGAGI. The CDR3 totals 14 residues. CDR3 in DNA: TGTGCCAGCAGTTCTACTCCAGGGGCCAACGTCCTGACTTTC. This codes for CASSSTPGANVLTF.

This clone was found once. The chain has TRBV5-1 and TRBJ2-1, with 10 nucleotides matching TRBD2. From germline, CDR1 is SGHRS and CDR2 YFSETQ. CDR3 length: 16 amino acids. V trimming: 8 bases; J trimming: 2 bases; junction bases outside the gene matches: 10. The CDR3 reads CASRRLAGVTYNEQFF. CDR3 coding DNA: TGCGCCAGTAGAAGGCTAGCGGGAGTTACCTACAATGAGCAGTTCTTC.

The chain carries TRBV5-1 and TRBJ2-7; D possibly corresponds to TRBD2 (5 bases). V was trimmed by 6 bases and J by 3 bases, leaving 13 bases between them. CDR1 and CDR2 (germline): SGHRS, YFSETQ. The CDR3 extends over 13 amino acids. CDR3: CASIPTGNYEQYF. The CDR3 nucleotides are TGCGCCAGCATCCCGACGGGAAACTACGAGCAGTACTTC.

CDR3 nucleotides: TGTGCCAGCAGGACAACAGGCTCCTACGAGCAGTACTTC. Its protein product is CASRTTGSYEQYF. The V gene is TRBV7-2, the J gene TRBJ2-7; weak D call: TRBD1 (5 bases). V was shortened by 6 bases and J by 0 bases, with 9 bases between the two germline ends. Germline values: CDR1 SGHTA, CDR2 FQGNSA. CDR3 length: 13 amino acids.

The V gene is TRBV7-2, the J gene TRBJ2-1; 8 nucleotides match TRBD2. Germline V gene lookup returns CDR1 SGHTA and CDR2 FQGNSA. Germline trimming cut 4 bases from V and 0 bases from J; bases unmatched to any gene: 8. This CDR3 has 17 residues. This CDR3 is CASSSGLSGSSYNEQFF. The CDR3 region has the DNA TGTGCCAGCAGCTCCGGACTAAGCGGGAGCTCCTACAATGAGCAGTTCTTC.

The chain combines TRBV21-1 with TRBJ2-5; the table's D call TRBD2 went unverified against the DNA. TRBV21-1 is given as a pseudogene. This CDR3 has 17 amino acids. The CDR3 sequence: CASSKGASGGFQETQYF. CDR3 in DNA: TGTGCCAGCAGCAAAGGGGCTAGCGGTGGGTTCCAAGAGACCCAGTACTTC.

The chain uses TRBV9 and TRBJ2-7; 11 nucleotides align to TRBD2. The CDR3 runs to 15 residues. With 3 bases clipped from V and 1 base from J, the junction kept 3 bases outside the gene matches. CDR1 is SGDLS, CDR2 YYNGEE, per germline. Here the CDR3 reads CASSGRTSGSYEQYF. The CDR3 nucleotides are TGTGCCAGCAGCGGAAGGACTAGCGGGTCCTACGAGCAGTACTTC.

The J gene is TRBJ2-1, the V gene TRBV10-3; tentative D call: TRBD1 (5 bases). Germline CDR1 and CDR2: ENHRY and SYGVKD. The V end lost 10 bases, the J end lost 9 bases, and 16 bases lay between the germline ends. CDR3 length: 12 residues. The CDR3 region has the DNA TGTGCCACCCAGAAAGTTAGGGGTGAGCAGTTCTTC. Protein: CATQKVRGEQFF.

This clone was found a few times. The V gene is TRBV7-9, the J gene TRBJ2-1, with D possibly being TRBD2 (5 bases). The CDR3 sequence is 16 residues long. Germline V lookup: CDR1 SEHNR, CDR2 FQNEAQ (reference sequence). Trimming shortened V by 3 bases and J by 2 bases, and 14 bases separated the two germline ends. The CDR3 DNA reads TGTGCCAGCAGCTTGTCGTCGCTAGCAACCTACAATGAGCAGTTCTTC. Protein sequence: CASSLSSLATYNEQFF.

V and J are TRBV27 and TRBJ2-3; tentative D call: TRBD2 (6 bases). The CDR3 has 16 amino acids. The germline V gene encodes CDR1 MNHEY and CDR2 SMNVEV (reference sequence). V was pared by 7 bases and J by 0 bases, with 17 bases between. The CDR3 loop reads CASIPLGGSSTDTQYF. CDR3 DNA sequence: TGTGCCAGCATTCCCCTTGGGGGGTCTAGCACAGATACGCAGTATTTT.

For the CDR3, the DNA is TGTGCCAGCAGAGGGGGGGAAATCCTTTACGAGCAGTACTTC. Its protein is CASRGGEILYEQYF. The chain recombines TRBV6-1 with TRBJ2-7; perhaps TRBD2 as D (7 bases). Trimming cost V 6 bases and J 4 bases, with 16 bases left between them. This CDR3 has 14 residues. In germline, CDR1 is MNHNS, CDR2 SASEGT.

The chain carries TRBV19 and TRBJ1-5; D may be TRBD1 (5 bases). CDR3 size: 14 residues. With 2 bases removed from V and 7 bases from J, the gap between germline ends came to 12 bases. Germline V gene data show CDR1 as LNHDA and CDR2 as SQIVND (reference sequence). The CDR3 DNA follows: TGTGCCAGTAGTATATCGGGAGGACAACAGCCCCAGCATTTT. Its protein is CASSISGGQQPQHF. The full variable domain, with the rest looked up from reference TRBV19 and TRBJ1-5, is DGGITQSPKYLFRKEGQNVTLSCEQNLNHDAMYWYRQDPGQGLRLIYYSQIVNDFQKGDIAEGYSVSREKKESFPLTVTSAQKNPTAFYLCASSISGGQQPQHFGDGTRLSIL.

The chain couples TRBV10-3 to TRBJ1-1; unclear D gene. The germline CDR1 and CDR2 sequences are ENHRY and SYGVKD. There are 14 residues in the CDR3. The V and J ends lost 1 base and 5 bases respectively, with 11 bases between them. The CDR3, as DNA: TGTGCCATCAGTGAGTGGATCGAGGGTACTGAAGCTTTCTTT. Encoded protein: CAISEWIEGTEAFF.

In its sample, this clone was seen a few times. CDR3 in DNA: TGTGCCAGCAGCCCGGACAGGGCCAGACAGGAGACCCAGTACTTC. Translating gives CASSPDRARQETQYF. The chain recombines TRBV7-6 with TRBJ2-5, with TRBD1 matching 8 bases. Trimming cost V 5 bases and J 5 bases; bases outside gene matches: 10. The CDR3 covers 15 residues. The V gene's germline CDR1 is SGHVS and CDR2 FNYEAQ.

On this clone: The same CDR3 can be traced to other DNA sequences in this sample. The gene calls are TRBV5-4 and TRBJ2-7; perhaps TRBD2 as D (6 bases). V gave up 5 bases and J gave up 4 bases, with 13 bases separating them. Looked up from germline, CDR1 is SGHNT and CDR2 is YYREEE (reference sequence). This CDR3 has 13 amino acids. CDR3 amino acids: CASSRTEGYEQYF. CDR3 in DNA: TGTGCCAGCAGTCGGACGGAGGGGTACGAGCAGTACTTC.